A single sample is the source of the 5 T cell receptor beta chains below, sequenced in a study of blood T cell repertoires in COVID-19. Profiling relied on immunoSEQ multiplex PCR, and the TCRdb table lists in-frame clones only, not all of them. In the table there are hundreds of thousands of clones, around 90% of which are singletons. Material: peripheral blood. The origin of the receptors is a man aged 18 to 35 with COVID-19, enrolled during active disease.

The chain joins TRBV19 to TRBJ2-7; perhaps TRBD1 as D (6 bases). Germline CDR1 is LNHDA and CDR2 is SQIVND (reference sequence). V lost 4 bases to trimming and J lost 2 bases, with 18 bases between them. The length of the CDR3 is 16 residues. The CDR3 nucleotides read TGTGCCAGTAGTACCTTAGACAGGAAAAGGGCCTACGAGCAGTACTTC. Translating it yields CASSTLDRKRAYEQYF.

This clone was seen just once. The rearrangement joins TRBV18 to TRBJ1-1; the D gene is possibly TRBD1 (6 bases). Germline V gene data show CDR1 as KGHSH and CDR2 as LQKENI. Trimming left V 3 bases short and J 1 base short, with 12 bases between. The length of the CDR3 is 15 residues. CDR3 bases: TGTGCCAGCTCACCGCTTGGACAGAAGAACACTGAAGCTTTCTTT. Residues: CASSPLGQKNTEAFF. Supplemented by reference TRBV18 and TRBJ1-1, the full variable domain reads NAGVMQNPRHLVRRRGQEARLRCSPMKGHSHVYWYRQLPEEGLKFMVYLQKENIIDESGMPKERFSAEFPKEGPSILRIQQVVRGDSAAYFCASSPLGQKNTEAFFGQGTRLTVV.

This chain uses TRBV6-5 with TRBJ1-1, with TRBD1 matching 7 bases. J gave up 5 bases and V 2 bases, and 11 bases lay outside the gene matches. The CDR3 length is 16 residues. Germline values: CDR1 MNHEY, CDR2 SVGAGI. CDR3: CASSYRRQGRGTEAFF. The CDR3 bases are TGTGCCAGCAGTTACCGTAGACAGGGAAGGGGTACTGAAGCTTTCTTT.

The V call is TRBV7-9, the J call TRBJ2-2; tentatively, D is TRBD1 (5 bases). The CDR3 runs to 16 residues. Germline loops: CDR1 SEHNR, CDR2 FQNEAQ (reference sequence). The V end was cut by 1 base, the J end by 6 bases, with 15 bases between. The CDR3 loop is CASSLGSERGAGELFF. CDR3 DNA: TGTGCCAGCAGCTTAGGCAGTGAAAGGGGCGCCGGGGAGCTGTTTTTT. Full variable domain (rest looked up from reference TRBV7-9 and TRBJ2-2): DTGVSQNPRHKITKRGQNVTFRCDPISEHNRLYWYRQTLGQGPEFLTYFQNEAQLEKSRLLSDRFSAERPKGSFSTLEIQRTEQGDSAMYLCASSLGSERGAGELFFGEGSRLTVL.

This rearrangement joins TRBV29-1 to TRBJ2-1; TRBD2 matches 8 bases. J gave up 0 bases and V 7 bases, and 5 bases lay outside the gene matches. Germline CDR1 SQVTM, CDR2 ANQGSEA. CDR3 length equals 14 residues. CDR3 residues: CSAMRGASYNEQFF. The CDR3 DNA is TGCAGCGCCATGCGGGGGGCCTCCTACAATGAGCAGTTCTTC.